This TCR beta chain was recovered during a study of metastatic and nonmetastatic thyroid tumors. Patients had received no treatment of any kind before thyroid surgery. TCRdb called clones again from the PCR reads with MiXCR. This table has around 30,000 clones, about 20% appearing once. The CDR3 is 16 residues long. V shed 3 bases and J shed 4 bases, with 18 bases lying between them. The germline CDR1 and CDR2 sequences are LGHDT and YNNKEL (reference sequence). Material: tumor tissue. This sequence originates from a male donor with papillary thyroid cancer or a benign thyroid nodule (not recorded which). Some clones in this sample may be carry-over from other donors' samples. V is TRBV3-1 and J is TRBJ2-5, with D perhaps TRBD2 (7 bases). The CDR3 coding sequence is TGTGCCAGCAGCCAGACTGGGGCGGGGGCTGGAGAGACCCAGTACTTC. It yields the protein CASSQTGAGAGETQYF.